The subject of this entry is one TCR beta chain. Its specificity is unknown. Additional DNA sequences in this sample encode the identical CDR3. This entry comes from a study of shared clonotypes between healthy human individuals. Study-wide findings and caveats: Inspection by rarefaction showed sorted-subset sequencing to be incomplete despite large depth. It was observed that 4% to 6% of naive CD4 clonotypes were shared across a few donors.

The germline V and J ends were trimmed by 2 bases and 0 bases, with 11 bases remaining between them. This CDR3 is 16 amino acids long. The germline V gene encodes CDR1 SEHNR and CDR2 FQNEAQ (reference sequence). Authors' processing steps: With immunoSEQ giving junction-only sequences and no quality scores, filtering differed. Libraries were prepared by immunoSEQ multiplex PCR; TCRdb keeps only in-frame clonotypes and omits some of them. That table gives V, J and clone size, and the DNA gave D and trimming. The table shows some 1.5 million clones, with around 98% occurring only once. This TCR came from a man aged 30-40 years in good health. The sample comprised naive CD4+ T cells sorted from blood. Subset described: CD45RA+ positively selected. This chain uses TRBV7-9 with TRBJ2-1, with D perhaps given as TRBD1 or TRBD2 (5 bases each). For the CDR3, the DNA is TGTGCCAGCAGCTTATTTGGGGGAAGCTCCTACAATGAGCAGTTCTTC. It yields the protein CASSLFGGSSYNEQFF.